One sample yielded the 28 T cell receptor beta chains listed below, sequenced in a study of molecular identifiers for immune sequencing clone quantification. From the PCR reads, TCRdb called clonotypes with MiXCR, one entry per CDR3 protein. Among 85,000 to 100,000 distinct CDR3 sequences listed, 20% to 25% were seen once. The sample was naive CD8+ T cells from blood, with Jurkat cell RNA spiked in. Regarding subset: FACS-sorted CD8+CD4-CCR7+CD45RA+ naive T cells. Receptors were obtained from a human donor in good health. Some libraries in this study had Jurkat cell RNA spiked in.

Note on this clonotype: One end of the junction varies from germline; a read error may be responsible. The rearrangement uses TRBV4-3 and TRBJ1-3; D is unclear. The germline gives CDR1 LGHNA, CDR2 YSLEER. This CDR3 comprises 16 residues. The CDR3 nucleotides read TGCGCCAGCAGCCAAGATCGGACGGCCTCTGGAAACACCGTATATTTT. This sequence encodes CASSQDRTASGNTVYF.

This clonotype was observed at least ten times. The rearrangement uses TRBV7-9 and TRBJ1-1; 7 bases agree with TRBD1. CDR3 length: 11 amino acids. Germline V gene data show CDR1 as SEHNR and CDR2 as FQNEAQ (reference sequence). J lost 3 bases, V lost 8 bases, and 0 bases had no gene match. CDR3 bases: TGTGCCAGCGGACAGGACACTGAAGCTTTCTTT. Translating gives CASGQDTEAFF.

J is TRBJ2-7 and V is TRBV27, with 7 nucleotides matching TRBD2. CDR1 and CDR2 from the germline V gene are MNHEY and SMNVEV (reference sequence). This CDR3 comprises 15 residues. Unmatched junction bases numbered 13, after V lost 6 bases and J lost 5 bases. DNA for the CDR3: TGTGCCAGCAGCCCCCAAACGGGAGGACTCGACGAGCAGTACTTC. Protein sequence: CASSPQTGGLDEQYF.

This clonotype was counted a few times. V usage is TRBV30 and J usage is TRBJ1-6, with D perhaps TRBD1 (6 bases). V dropped 0 bases and J dropped 0 bases, with 12 bases sitting between them. Germline V CDR1 and CDR2: GTSNPN, SVGIG (reference sequence). This CDR3 is 17 amino acids long. CDR3 in DNA: TGTGCCTGGAGTGTACACAGGGCCAACTCCTATAATTCACCCCTCCACTTT. It codes for CAWSVHRANSYNSPLHF.

This clonotype was picked up one time. Since a much larger clone is just one base distant, this may be a read error. The chain uses TRBV27 and TRBJ1-5, with D unclear. The ends were cut back, 8 bases at V and 2 bases at J, with 19 bases in the middle. The CDR3 is 16 residues long. CDR1 MNHEY and CDR2 SMNVEV come from the germline V gene (reference sequence). CDR3 in amino acids: CASGPLGPAGNQPQHF. CDR3 nucleotide sequence: TGTGCCAGCGGTCCCCTGGGCCCCGCCGGCAATCAGCCCCAGCATTTT.

Many counts were recorded for this clonotype. The chain uses TRBV10-3 and TRBJ1-4; 7 bases line up with TRBD1. The CDR3 length is 13 residues. With V trimmed by 9 bases and J by 4 bases, 5 bases remained unmatched. Germline V gives CDR1 ENHRY, CDR2 SYGVKD. CDR3: CAIGTENNEKLFF. CDR3 DNA sequence: TGTGCCATAGGGACAGAGAATAATGAAAAACTGTTTTTT.

This clonotype has only a few counts. The chain is built from TRBV9 and TRBJ1-3; 7 bases line up with TRBD1. This CDR3 is 16 amino acids long. Germline CDR1 reads SGDLS; CDR2 reads YYNGEE. The V segment lost 3 bases and the J segment 3 bases; nucleotides outside the gene matches: 9. CDR3 sequence reads: CASSGFQGDFGNTIYF. The CDR3 DNA reads TGTGCCAGCAGCGGCTTTCAGGGGGACTTTGGAAACACCATATATTTT. The entire variable domain, with the rest obtained from reference TRBV9 and TRBJ1-3, is as follows: DSGVTQTPKHLITATGQRVTLRCSPRSGDLSVYWYQQSLDQGLQFLIQYYNGEERAKGNILERFSAQQFPDLHSELNLSSLELGDSALYFCASSGFQGDFGNTIYFGEGSWLTVV.

This clonotype has a count of ten or more. The chain uses TRBV30 and TRBJ1-1, with a weak D call TRBD1 (5 bases). The length of the CDR3 is 10 residues. V was trimmed by 1 base and J by 14 bases, leaving 11 bases between them. Per germline, CDR1 GTSNPN and CDR2 SVGIG (reference sequence). CDR3 region: CAWSGGVMFF. CDR3 DNA sequence: TGTGCCTGGAGTGGGGGGGTCATGTTCTTT.

The V and J genes are TRBV6-5 and TRBJ1-2, with D tentatively TRBD1 (5 bases). V was clipped by 9 bases and J by 3 bases, with 20 bases between them. In germline, CDR1 is MNHEY, CDR2 SVGAGI. The CDR3 is made up of 15 amino acids. The CDR3 DNA is TGTGCCAGTAAAGGTGTGGGGCAGCTTTACTATGGCTACACCTTC. This gives the protein CASKGVGQLYYGYTF.

This clonotype appeared a single time. A clone one base away is much larger, so this may be a read error. The CDR3 sequence: CASSRVPRISGTNVLTF. CDR3 nucleotides: TGCGCCAGCAGCCGAGTCCCGCGGATCTCTGGGACCAACGTCCTGACTTTC. The chain carries TRBV4-3 and TRBJ2-6, with unresolved D. There are 17 residues in the CDR3. Germline-derived CDR1 and CDR2 are LGHNA and YSLEER.

The chain couples TRBV5-6 to TRBJ1-5; D uncertain. V lost 0 bases to trimming and J lost 4 bases, with 11 bases between them. This CDR3 region has 15 residues. Germline V gene data show CDR1 as SGHDT and CDR2 as YYEEEE. The CDR3 region has the DNA TGTGCCAGCAGCTTGGGCGGGATTCCGAATCAGCCCCAGCATTTT. This translates into CASSLGGIPNQPQHF.

The sample holds many counts of this clonotype. The rearrangement links TRBV28 to TRBJ2-7; D is possibly TRBD2 (5 bases). The CDR3 has 12 residues. Germline V gene data show CDR1 as MDHEN and CDR2 as SYDVKM. The V end was cut by 2 bases, the J end by 5 bases, with 7 bases between. The CDR3 nucleotides are TGTGCCAGCAGTTTAATGGAGGACGAGCAGTACTTC. Its translation: CASSLMEDEQYF.

Remarks on this clonotype: Just one base apart from a much larger clone, this may be a read error. The V call is TRBV6-5, the J call TRBJ2-5; 9 positions agree with TRBD1. The CDR3 extends over 16 amino acids. Per the germline V gene, CDR1 is MNHEY and CDR2 is SVGAGI. The CDR3 DNA sequence: TGTGCCGGCAGTGTCGCCGGGACAGGGAGCCACGGGACCCAGTACTTC. Translation gives CAGSVAGTGSHGTQYF.

This clonotype was seen repeatedly, ten times or more. V is TRBV3-1 and J is TRBJ2-1; D is possibly TRBD2 (5 bases). This CDR3 is 16 amino acids long. Per germline, CDR1 LGHDT and CDR2 YNNKEL (reference sequence). Trimming removed 1 base at V and 9 bases at J, with 19 bases between. CDR3 DNA: TGTGCCAGCAGCCAAGGGTCCAGCGGCTCTTTGCGTGAGCAGTTCTTC. Protein: CASSQGSSGSLREQFF.

The table lists this clonotype with a few counts. V gene TRBV7-8 combines with J gene TRBJ1-6; weak D call: TRBD1 (6 bases). The CDR3 totals 16 residues. The V gene lost 2 bases and the J gene lost 7 bases, with 15 bases spanning the gap. Germline CDR1 is SGHVS and CDR2 is FQNEAQ. The CDR3 loop reads CASSLWRGRGNSPLHF. The CDR3 nucleotides read TGTGCCAGCAGCTTATGGCGGGGGCGAGGGAATTCACCCCTCCACTTT.

Turning to this clonotype: This CDR3 is missing its conserved last phenylalanine or tryptophan, likely due to a read error. V is TRBV13 and J is TRBJ2-4; D unresolved. Per the germline V gene, CDR1 is PRHDT and CDR2 is FYEKMQ (reference sequence). The CDR3 is 14 amino acids. The CDR3 DNA follows: TGTGCCAACAGCTACAATGACGGCAAGTCCATTCAGTACTCC. Protein: CANSYNDGKSIQYS.

There are many counts of this clonotype. Here the CDR3 reads CAWSTLGSTDTQYF. In nucleotides, the CDR3 is TGTGCCTGGAGTACCCTCGGGAGCACAGATACGCAGTATTTT. This chain connects TRBV30 to TRBJ2-3, with D hard to call. The CDR3 is 14 amino acids. V lost 2 bases and J 0 bases, leaving 9 bases between the germline ends. The germline V gene encodes CDR1 GTSNPN and CDR2 SVGIG (reference sequence).

This clonotype was detected ten times or more. The V call is TRBV6-2 or TRBV6-3, the J call TRBJ1-5; D is ambiguous. Germline lookup yields CDR1 MNHEY and CDR2 SVGEGT. The CDR3 has 15 residues. V gave up 7 bases and J gave up 1 base, with 14 bases separating them. CDR3 DNA: TGTGCCAGCACCCCGCGAGGGTACAGCAATCAGCCCCAGCATTTT. Translation gives CASTPRGYSNQPQHF.

This clonotype was seen more than once but under ten times. This may come from a read error, since a much larger clone is one base off. CDR3 nucleotides: TGTGCCAGCAGTTACCGAACAGAGGAGAACACCAGGGAGCTGTTTTTT. It is translated as CASSYRTEENTRELFF. This rearrangement joins TRBV6-5 to TRBJ2-2; D call uncertain. Germline V gene data show CDR1 as MNHEY and CDR2 as SVGAGI. The CDR3 contains 16 residues.

The chain is built from TRBV7-9 and TRBJ1-1, with TRBD1 as a possible D gene (6 bases). Germline CDR1 SEHNR, CDR2 FQNEAQ (reference sequence). The V end was cut by 5 bases, the J end by 6 bases, with 10 bases between. The CDR3 is 12 amino acids. The chain's CDR3 is CASSLKGAEAFF. CDR3 in DNA: TGTGCCAGCAGCCTCAAGGGGGCTGAAGCTTTCTTT.

The V gene is TRBV5-5, the J gene TRBJ1-4; the match to TRBD1 covers 8 bases. Germline assignment: CDR1 SGHKS and CDR2 YYEKEE (reference sequence). CDR3 length equals 14 residues. V gave up 4 bases and J gave up 6 bases; unmatched junction bases: 5. The CDR3 nucleotides are TGTGCCAGCAGCCGGGACAGGTCGGATGAAAAACTGTTTTTT. This sequence encodes CASSRDRSDEKLFF. Combining the CDR3 with reference TRBV5-5 and TRBJ1-4 gives the whole variable domain DAGVTQSPTHLIKTRGQQVTLRCSPISGHKSVSWYQQVLGQGPQFIFQYYEKEERGRGNFPDRFSARQFPNYSSELNVNALLLGDSALYLCASSRDRSDEKLFFGSGTQLSVL.

The sample holds many counts of this clonotype. DNA for the CDR3: TGCGCCAGCAGCCTAATAGCGGCGGCAGATACGCAGTATTTT. It specifies CASSLIAAADTQYF. The chain joins TRBV4-1 to TRBJ2-3, with a possible D match to TRBD2 (6 bases). Germline values: CDR1 MGHRA, CDR2 YSYEKL. The CDR3 has 14 residues. V was trimmed by 4 bases and J by 4 bases, leaving 12 bases between them.

This clonotype has only a few counts. The chain links TRBV20-1 to TRBJ2-7; 13 nucleotides match TRBD2. The CDR3 covers 14 residues. Per the germline V gene, CDR1 is DFQATT and CDR2 is SNEGSKA (reference sequence). J was trimmed by 5 bases and V by 6 bases; bases with no gene match: 7. The DNA for the CDR3 is TGCAGTGCCGTACTAGCGGGAGGGCCCCACGAGCAGTACTTC. It translates to CSAVLAGGPHEQYF.

This clonotype was detected many times. This chain uses TRBV12-3 or TRBV12-4 with TRBJ2-2; possible D gene TRBD2, 6 bases. The CDR3 extends over 14 amino acids. V was clipped by 2 bases and J by 6 bases, with 10 bases between them. The CDR3 loop is CASSLRDSAGELFF. The CDR3 coding sequence is TGTGCCAGCAGTTTAAGGGACTCGGCCGGGGAGCTGTTTTTT.

This clonotype was seen a few times. This chain joins TRBV25-1 and TRBJ1-2, with 7 bases identical to TRBD1. The germline V gene encodes CDR1 MGHDK and CDR2 SYGVNS. V was pared by 2 bases and J by 0 bases, with 3 bases of the junction left unmatched. CDR3 length: 15 amino acids. The CDR3 nucleotides are TGTGCCAGCAGTGAACCGACAGGGCCTAACTATGGCTACACCTTC. Encoded protein: CASSEPTGPNYGYTF.

This clonotype was detected a few times. This chain joins TRBV19 and TRBJ2-1; D possibly corresponds to TRBD2 (6 bases). CDR1 is LNHDA, CDR2 SQIVND, per germline (reference sequence). V was cut by 5 bases and J by 7 bases, with 9 bases left in between. The CDR3 covers 12 residues. The CDR3 reads CASSRGLNEQFF. For the CDR3, the DNA is TGTGCCAGTAGTCGGGGGTTGAATGAGCAGTTCTTC. Complete variable domain (other parts from reference TRBV19 and TRBJ2-1): DGGITQSPKYLFRKEGQNVTLSCEQNLNHDAMYWYRQDPGQGLRLIYYSQIVNDFQKGDIAEGYSVSREKKESFPLTVTSAQKNPTAFYLCASSRGLNEQFFGPGTRLTVL.

This clonotype occurred many times. The chain carries TRBV11-2 and TRBJ2-1; no clear D gene. The CDR3 has 10 residues. The germline V and J ends were trimmed by 8 bases and 5 bases, with 4 bases remaining between them. Germline CDR1 reads SGHAT; CDR2 reads FQNNGV. The DNA of the CDR3 is TGTGCCAGCGGTCACAATGAGCAGTTCTTC. It codes for CASGHNEQFF.

This clonotype was recorded many times. The CDR3 bases are TGCGCCAGCAGGGGGCCGCCCCAAGAGACCCAGTACTTC. This sequence encodes CASRGPPQETQYF. The chain has TRBV4-1 and TRBJ2-5, with D possibly being TRBD1 (5 bases). The CDR3 is made up of 13 amino acids. Germline V lookup: CDR1 MGHRA, CDR2 YSYEKL. V was cut by 6 bases and J by 1 base, with 9 bases left in between.